These 3 T cell receptor beta chains came from one sample sequenced in a study of CD8+CD57+ T cells in acquired aplastic anemia. Profiles of TCR beta VDJ and CDR3 were generated from a genomic DNA template. TCRdb re-called the reads with MiXCR, one entry per CDR3 protein. The sample has 100,000 to 150,000 distinct CDR3 sequences, 55% to 60% seen once. Patients sequenced had flow cytometry evidence of CD8+CD57+ cell expansion. Source material: sorted CD4+, CD8+, or CD8+CD57+ T cells (not recorded which) from PBMCs. The receptors stem from a human donor with aplastic anemia.

This clonotype was counted a single time. This rearrangement joins TRBV5-4 to TRBJ1-2, with D hard to call. V was trimmed by 4 bases and J by 7 bases, leaving 14 bases between them. The germline V gene encodes CDR1 SGHNT and CDR2 YYREEE (reference sequence). The CDR3 is 13 residues long. CDR3 loop: CASSPNAGSGYTF. In DNA form, the CDR3 reads TGTGCCAGCAGCCCAAACGCAGGTTCTGGCTACACCTTC.

This clonotype was counted many times. Here the CDR3 reads CASNWGQAASEQYF. The CDR3 DNA follows: TGTGCCAGTAATTGGGGACAGGCAGCGTCCGAGCAGTACTTC. The chain is built from TRBV19 and TRBJ2-7, with 8 bases matching TRBD1. The V and J ends lost 7 bases and 6 bases, in that order; junction bases with no gene match: 11. CDR1 and CDR2 from the germline V gene are LNHDA and SQIVND (reference sequence). The CDR3 contains 14 residues.

J is TRBJ2-6 and V is TRBV7-9; D call uncertain. V lost 2 bases and J lost 2, with 4 bases in between. This CDR3 is 14 amino acids long. The germline gives CDR1 SEHNR, CDR2 FQNEAQ (reference sequence). CDR3: CASSLQAGANVLTF. As DNA, the CDR3 is TGTGCCAGCAGCTTACAGGCTGGGGCCAACGTCCTGACTTTC.